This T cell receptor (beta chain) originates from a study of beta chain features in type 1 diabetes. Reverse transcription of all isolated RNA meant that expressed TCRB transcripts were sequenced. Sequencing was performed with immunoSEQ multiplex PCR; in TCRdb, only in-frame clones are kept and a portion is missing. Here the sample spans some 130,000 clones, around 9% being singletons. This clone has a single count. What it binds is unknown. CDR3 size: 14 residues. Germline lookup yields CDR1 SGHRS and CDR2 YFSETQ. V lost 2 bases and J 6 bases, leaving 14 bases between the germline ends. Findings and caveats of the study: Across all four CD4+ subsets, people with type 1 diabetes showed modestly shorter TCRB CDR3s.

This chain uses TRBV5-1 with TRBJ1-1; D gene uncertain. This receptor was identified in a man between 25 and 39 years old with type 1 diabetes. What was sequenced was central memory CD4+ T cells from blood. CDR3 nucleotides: TGCGCCAGCAGCTTTGTCGGGGAAAAGGCTGAAGCTTTCTTT. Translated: CASSFVGEKAEAFF.